Following are 27 T cell receptor beta chains from one sample sequenced in a study of a mutant IDH1 vaccine in newly diagnosed glioma. Here immunoSEQ multiplex PCR was the method, and the copy in TCRdb shows in-frame clones only, minus some. Seen here are just over 80,000 clones, 75% to 85% observed once, and the top ten hold over 2%. Time point defined: week 23, last vaccination. In every dose of vaccine, 300 ug of mutant IDH1 20-mer peptide was given alongside topical imiquimod. No antigen is known for these receptors. The sample was PBMCs, taken from a glioma patient whose treatment included an IDH1 peptide vaccine. The source of these receptors is a man aged 25 to 40 with glioma. Some clones in this sample may be carry-over from other donors' samples.

This clone was seen just once. The chain has TRBV28 and TRBJ1-6, with TRBD1 as a possible D gene (6 bases). The V gene's germline CDR1 is MDHEN and CDR2 SYDVKM. The V end lost 3 bases, the J end lost 10 bases, and 13 bases lay between the germline ends. This CDR3 is built from 14 residues. CDR3 bases: TGTGCCAGCAGTTTCCCACAGGGAGTCTCACCCCTCCACTTT. Translating gives CASSFPQGVSPLHF.

J is TRBJ1-2 and V is TRBV13, with 8 bases aligning to TRBD1. The CDR3 extends over 15 amino acids. The J segment lost 5 bases and the V segment lost 5 bases, leaving 10 bases of the junction unmatched. Germline CDR1 is PRHDT and CDR2 is FYEKMQ (reference sequence). The CDR3 nucleotides are TGTGCCAGCAGCACCAGACAGGGGAGGTCGTATGGCTACACCTTC. It encodes CASSTRQGRSYGYTF.

The chain recombines TRBV13 with TRBJ1-1; 11 bases are a match to TRBD1. This CDR3 region has 16 residues. Germline CDR1 and CDR2: PRHDT and FYEKMQ (reference sequence). Germline trimming cut 5 bases from V and 9 bases from J; bases unmatched to any gene: 14. CDR3 residues: CASSGQIDGTGGKAFF. The CDR3 nucleotides are TGTGCCAGCAGCGGCCAGATTGATGGGACAGGGGGTAAAGCTTTCTTT.

CDR3 amino acids: CASSVERSGRITGELFF. As DNA, the CDR3 is TGTGCCAGCAGCGTAGAGAGGAGCGGCAGAATCACCGGGGAGCTGTTTTTT. The V call is TRBV9, the J call TRBJ2-2; possible D gene TRBD2, 5 bases. Trimming took off 0 bases at V and 4 bases at J, with 16 bases between the two ends. CDR3 length: 17 amino acids. Germline V gene data show CDR1 as SGDLS and CDR2 as YYNGEE.

The chain combines TRBV28 with TRBJ2-6, with 8 bases identical to TRBD1. The J segment lost 1 base and the V segment lost 4 bases, leaving 3 bases of the junction unmatched. This CDR3 is 16 amino acids long. CDR1 is MDHEN and CDR2 is SYDVKM in the germline V gene. The DNA of the CDR3 is TGTGCCAGCAGTTCGACAGGGGAGTCTGGGGCCAACGTCCTGACTTTC. It encodes CASSSTGESGANVLTF.

The chain is built from TRBV2 and TRBJ2-2; D perhaps matches TRBD1 (6 bases). Trimming pared 7 bases from V and 3 bases from J, leaving 18 bases between. Germline CDR1 reads SNHLY; CDR2 reads FYNNEI. This CDR3 has 16 amino acids. The CDR3 loop is CASMIDRDKYTGELFF. Here the CDR3 DNA reads TGTGCCAGCATGATAGACCGGGACAAATACACCGGGGAGCTGTTTTTT. Variable domain in full (rest from reference TRBV2 and TRBJ2-2): EPEVTQTPSHQVTQMGQEVILRCVPISNHLYFYWYRQILGQKVEFLVSFYNNEISEKSEIFDDQFSVERPDGSNFTLKIRSTKLEDSAMYFCASMIDRDKYTGELFFGEGSRLTVL.

This chain joins TRBV4-2 and TRBJ2-1; TRBD2 aligns across 9 bases. Germline trimming cut 1 base from V and 3 bases from J; bases unmatched to any gene: 7. Germline CDR1 reads LGHNA; CDR2 reads YNFKEQ. This CDR3 is 17 amino acids long. The CDR3 spells CASSQGGASGVYNEQFF. Here the CDR3 DNA reads TGTGCCAGCAGCCAAGGAGGGGCTAGCGGGGTCTACAATGAGCAGTTCTTC.

This chain uses TRBV2 with TRBJ2-1, with D unresolved. This CDR3 comprises 11 residues. Per the germline V gene, CDR1 is SNHLY and CDR2 is FYNNEI. Deletions cut 2 bases from V and 10 bases from J, with 6 bases between. DNA for the CDR3: TGTGCCAGCAGTGAATGGCCCGAGCAGTTCTTC. As protein: CASSEWPEQFF.

To note about this clone: Other DNA sequences in this sample translate to the same CDR3. The CDR3 spells CASSHRVTEAFF. CDR3 in DNA: TGTGCCAGCAGCCACAGGGTCACTGAAGCTTTCTTT. The rearrangement links TRBV7-9 to TRBJ1-1, with a tentative D call TRBD1 (6 bases). V was pared by 5 bases and J by 4 bases, with 8 bases between. CDR3 length: 12 amino acids. CDR1 is SEHNR and CDR2 is FQNEAQ in the germline V gene (reference sequence).

This clone occurred a few times. The J gene is TRBJ2-1, the V gene TRBV7-2, with D unclear. Trimming took 3 bases from V and 8 from J, leaving 17 bases between them. CDR3 length: 15 amino acids. The V gene's germline CDR1 is SGHTA and CDR2 FQGNSA. CDR3 region: CASSFGERIRDEQFF. The CDR3 region has the DNA TGTGCCAGCAGCTTTGGAGAAAGGATCCGGGATGAGCAGTTCTTC.

This chain links TRBV11-1 with TRBJ2-1; the match to TRBD2 covers 7 bases. CDR1 is SGHAT and CDR2 is FQDESV in the germline V gene (reference sequence). The CDR3 loop spans 15 amino acids. The V segment lost 6 bases and the J segment 0 bases; nucleotides outside the gene matches: 5. CDR3 nucleotide sequence: TGTGCCAGCAGAAACCTAGCGGTCTCCTACAATGAGCAGTTCTTC. This codes for CASRNLAVSYNEQFF. Using reference TRBV11-1 and TRBJ2-1 for the parts outside the CDR3, the full variable domain is EAEVAQSPRYKITEKSQAVAFWCDPISGHATLYWYRQILGQGPELLVQFQDESVVDDSQLPKDRFSAERLKGVDSTLKIQPAELGDSAMYLCASRNLAVSYNEQFFGPGTRLTVL.

This sequence joins TRBV19 and TRBJ2-3, with unresolved D. Trimming removed 3 bases at V and 1 base at J, with 5 bases between. The germline gives CDR1 LNHDA, CDR2 SQIVND (reference sequence). This CDR3 region has 13 residues. CDR3 residues: CASSMSGTDTQYF. CDR3 nucleotides: TGTGCCAGTAGTATGTCAGGCACAGATACGCAGTATTTT. Drawing the rest from reference TRBV19 and TRBJ2-3, the complete variable domain is DGGITQSPKYLFRKEGQNVTLSCEQNLNHDAMYWYRQDPGQGLRLIYYSQIVNDFQKGDIAEGYSVSREKKESFPLTVTSAQKNPTAFYLCASSMSGTDTQYFGPGTRLTVL.

V gene TRBV5-5 combines with J gene TRBJ1-2, with TRBD1 identical over 7 bases. Germline lookup yields CDR1 SGHKS and CDR2 YYEKEE (reference sequence). The V and J ends lost 0 bases and 5 bases, in that order; junction bases with no gene match: 4. The CDR3 runs 14 residues. CDR3 sequence: CASSLEGGEYGYTF. For the CDR3, the DNA is TGTGCCAGCAGCTTGGAAGGGGGCGAATATGGCTACACCTTC.

The rearrangement joins TRBV6-4 to TRBJ1-5; 7 bases fit TRBD1. The CDR3 has 15 amino acids. CDR1 is MRHNA, CDR2 SNTAGT, per germline. After removal of 5 bases from V and 4 bases from J, the junction contained 8 bases not matched to a gene. CDR3 nucleotides: TGTGCCAGCAGTAAGTTTCCGGGACAGAATCAGCCCCAGCATTTT. This sequence encodes CASSKFPGQNQPQHF.

The gene calls are TRBV30 and TRBJ2-5; TRBD2 agrees at 9 bases. Matching the DNA end better, TRBJ2-7 makes the J call doubtful. The CDR3 is made up of 15 amino acids. Germline V CDR1 and CDR2: GTSNPN, SVGIG (reference sequence). CDR3 protein: CAWSGPREGSYEQYF. Here the CDR3 DNA reads TGTGCCTGGAGCGGCCCGCGGGAGGGCTCCTACGAGCAGTACTTC.

This chain uses TRBV25-1 with TRBJ2-5; TRBD1 agrees at 10 bases. The CDR3 extends over 18 amino acids. Germline-derived CDR1 and CDR2 are MGHDK and SYGVNS. With V trimmed by 3 bases and J by 5 bases, 15 bases remained unmatched. The CDR3 is CASSESTDRDRGMETQYF. For the CDR3, the DNA is TGTGCCAGCAGTGAGTCGACAGACCGGGACAGGGGAATGGAGACCCAGTACTTC.

This chain joins TRBV30 and TRBJ2-3; possibly TRBD1 or TRBD2 for D (6 bases each). Germline CDR1 reads GTSNPN; CDR2 reads SVGIG (reference sequence). The CDR3 covers 16 residues. The germline V and J ends were trimmed by 3 bases and 2 bases, with 18 bases remaining between them. The CDR3 sequence: CAWSRAGRGFTDTQYF. The CDR3 DNA reads TGTGCCTGGAGCAGAGCGGGCAGGGGTTTCACAGATACGCAGTATTTT.

The chain uses TRBV7-9 and TRBJ2-7; D possibly corresponds to TRBD2 (5 bases). Germline V lookup: CDR1 SEHNR, CDR2 FQNEAQ (reference sequence). V lost 0 bases, J lost 5 bases, and 11 bases lay in between. The CDR3 has 14 amino acids. CDR3 bases: TGTGCCAGCAGCTTAGCGGGGAGAATCCACGAGCAGTACTTC. It specifies CASSLAGRIHEQYF.

The chain combines TRBV7-2 with TRBJ1-1; the match to TRBD1 covers 7 bases. J lost 0 bases, V lost 3 bases, and 7 bases had no gene match. Germline CDR1 is SGHTA and CDR2 is FQGNSA. The CDR3 has 16 residues. CDR3 DNA sequence: TGTGCCAGCAGCTTCACCCCGGGACAGTTGAACACTGAAGCTTTCTTT. Its protein is CASSFTPGQLNTEAFF.

This chain's CDR3 is CASSQELTGELFF. The CDR3 DNA reads TGTGCCAGCAGCCAAGAACTCACCGGGGAGCTGTTTTTT. The chain recombines TRBV4-2 with TRBJ2-2; D call uncertain. The CDR3 covers 13 residues. Trimming took off 0 bases at V and 4 bases at J, with 3 bases between the two ends. Germline assignment: CDR1 LGHNA and CDR2 YNFKEQ.

The rearrangement uses TRBV9 and TRBJ1-3; the D is unclear. Germline CDR1 reads SGDLS; CDR2 reads YYNGEE. Between the trimmed V and J ends, which lost 1 base and 0 bases, there was a span of 11 bases. The CDR3 loop spans 16 amino acids. The CDR3 DNA reads as TGTGCCAGCAGCGTATTAACGGCTAACTCTGGAAACACCATATATTTT. Translated, it gives CASSVLTANSGNTIYF.

Points on this clone: An end of the junction differs from the germline gene, which may be a read error. The rearrangement joins TRBV2 to TRBJ1-1; D may be TRBD1 (6 bases). The CDR3 runs 12 residues. CDR1 and CDR2 from the germline V gene are SNHLY and FYNNEI. DNA for the CDR3: TGTGCCAGCAGGGAACAGGGCACTGAATCTTTCTTT. It specifies CASREQGTESFF. Full variable domain (missing parts from reference TRBV2 and TRBJ1-1): EPEVTQTPSHQVTQMGQEVILRCVPISNHLYFYWYRQILGQKVEFLVSFYNNEISEKSEIFDDQFSVERPDGSNFTLKIRSTKLEDSAMYFCASREQGTESFFGQGTRLTVV.

CDR3 residues: CASSLWGQSAYEQYF. CDR3 sequence (DNA): TGTGCCAGCAGCTTGTGGGGACAGTCAGCCTACGAGCAGTACTTC. The chain carries TRBV7-6 and TRBJ2-7, with 7 positions matching TRBD1. With V trimmed by 3 bases and J by 2 bases, 7 bases remained unmatched. The germline V gene encodes CDR1 SGHVS and CDR2 FNYEAQ. This CDR3 is 15 amino acids long.

The CDR3 region is CSLQGFGYTF. For the CDR3, the DNA is TGCAGCTTACAGGGTTTTGGCTACACCTTC. This chain uses TRBV20-1 with TRBJ1-2; D is perhaps TRBD1 (6 bases). CDR3 length: 10 residues. Germline CDR1 DFQATT, CDR2 SNEGSKA (reference sequence).

The rearrangement links TRBV9 to TRBJ2-3, with 16 bases that match TRBD2. From germline, CDR1 is SGDLS and CDR2 YYNGEE. The ends lost 4 bases at V and 4 bases at J; junction bases unmatched: 3. The CDR3 has 16 residues. CDR3 region: CASSSGTSGGADTQYF. CDR3 coding DNA: TGTGCCAGCAGCTCCGGGACTAGCGGGGGGGCAGATACGCAGTATTTT.

V is TRBV4-2 and J is TRBJ1-3; 7 bases match TRBD1. Germline-derived CDR1 and CDR2 are LGHNA and YNFKEQ. V was pared by 4 bases and J by 0 bases, with 3 bases of the junction left unmatched. This CDR3 has 15 residues. This CDR3 is CASSPGQSSGNTIYF. For the CDR3, the DNA is TGTGCCAGCAGCCCGGGACAGAGCTCTGGAAACACCATATATTTT.

The chain joins TRBV5-1 to TRBJ1-4, with a possible D match to TRBD1 (5 bases). Germline loops: CDR1 SGHRS, CDR2 YFSETQ. There are 14 residues in the CDR3. Trimming removed 0 bases at V and 3 bases at J, with 6 bases between. The CDR3 is CASSLGQPNEKLFF. CDR3 sequence (DNA): TGCGCCAGCAGCTTGGGACAGCCTAATGAAAAACTGTTTTTT.